These T cell receptor beta chains were read from a single sample in a study of OX40 agonist ivuxolimab in advanced cancers. Measured with immunoSEQ multiplex PCR; TCRdb has only the in-frame clones, and not every one. The sample shows 70,000 to 90,000 clones, roughly nine tenths of them seen only once. Sample: CD4+ or CD8+ T cells sorted from blood, taken in a trial of the OX40 agonist ivuxolimab. The receptors originated from an adult with an advanced solid tumor such as melanoma, head and neck, liver or kidney cancer. Both conserved end residues are part of each CDR3. D genes are given only for firm matches.

cdr3_aa j_call d_call v_call
CASSPSPGPNTEAFF TRBJ1-1 NA TRBV18
CASSLSRGDTEAFF TRBJ1-1 NA TRBV27
CAWSASGRRLSYEQYF TRBJ2-7 TRBD2 TRBV30
CASSFRTQGANTIYF TRBJ1-3 NA TRBV4-2
CASSPGLAGGYEQYF TRBJ2-7 TRBD2 TRBV6-5
CASSFDRGHGYTF TRBJ1-2 TRBD1 TRBV7-3
CASSRDGSSYEQYF TRBJ2-7 NA TRBV9
CASRPLGGPYEQYF TRBJ2-7 NA TRBV27
CASSLKAGRTGELFF TRBJ2-2 NA TRBV7-3
CASSYPSTGRPQHF TRBJ1-5 TRBD1 TRBV28
CSVAGAGNQPQHF TRBJ1-5 NA TRBV29-1
CASSSFGGGASYGYTF TRBJ1-2 NA TRBV28
CASRGLTGTGNTIYF TRBJ1-3 TRBD1 TRBV10-2
CASSDLTGNSPLHF TRBJ1-6 NA TRBV6-1